Shown below are 31 T cell receptor beta chains from a single sample sequenced in a study of T-cell reconstitution after alpha-beta-depleted transplantation in children. The TCRbeta library was prepared with unique molecular identifiers. TCRdb independently ran MiXCR on the PCR reads; one entry per CDR3 protein. The profile shows about 600,000 distinct CDR3 sequences, about 10% of them singletons. The sequences come from PBMCs from the stem cell graft donor, collected from the stem cell graft. The receptors originated from a human donor who donated a stem cell graft to a child with acute myeloid leukemia.

In its sample, this clonotype was seen a few times. The V gene is TRBV15, the J gene TRBJ1-5, with D perhaps matching TRBD1 (5 bases). CDR1 is LNHNV, CDR2 YYDKDF, per germline (reference sequence). CDR3 size: 17 residues. With 0 bases removed from V and 0 bases from J, the gap between germline ends came to 12 bases. CDR3 sequence (DNA): TGTGCCACCAGCAGAGATCCGACTAGGGGTAGCAATCAGCCCCAGCATTTT. Its protein is CATSRDPTRGSNQPQHF.

The gene calls are TRBV6-2 or TRBV6-3 and TRBJ2-1; tentative D call: TRBD2 (6 bases). This CDR3 is 18 amino acids long. V shed 2 bases and J shed 0 bases, with 17 bases lying between them. Germline V gene data show CDR1 as MNHEY and CDR2 as SVGEGT. Here the CDR3 reads CASSYLRDFTSSYNEQFF. In DNA, the CDR3 is TGTGCCAGCAGTTACCTTCGGGACTTTACGAGCTCCTACAATGAGCAGTTCTTC.

The chain links TRBV7-9 to TRBJ2-7; TRBD1 matches at 9 bases. V trimming: 5 bases; J trimming: 7 bases; junction bases outside the gene matches: 9. The CDR3 is made up of 14 amino acids. Germline lookup yields CDR1 SEHNR and CDR2 FQNEAQ (reference sequence). The CDR3 coding sequence is TGTGCCAGCAGCCCATCCGGGACAGGGTGGGAGCAGTACTTC. This gives the protein CASSPSGTGWEQYF.

J is TRBJ2-2 and V is TRBV6-2 or TRBV6-3; D may match TRBD1 or TRBD2 (5 bases each). Trimming cost V 5 bases and J 2 bases, with 18 bases left between them. The V gene's germline CDR1 is MNHEY and CDR2 SVGEGT. The CDR3 is 17 residues long. The CDR3 DNA follows: TGTGCCAGCAGTCTGGCAGAACCGGGACCCAACACCGGGGAGCTGTTTTTT. It is translated as CASSLAEPGPNTGELFF.

Written as DNA, the CDR3 is TGTGCCAGCAGCCCGACTAGACAAGAGACCCAGTACTTC. Its translation: CASSPTRQETQYF. V and J are TRBV7-3 and TRBJ2-5; TRBD2 might be the D (6 bases). Trimming stripped 5 bases from V and 2 bases from J, with 9 bases between. CDR3 length equals 13 residues. Germline V lookup: CDR1 SGHTA, CDR2 FQGTGA.

This clonotype has just a few counts. The rearrangement joins TRBV5-1 to TRBJ1-1; D is ambiguous. The CDR3 loop spans 14 amino acids. CDR1 SGHRS and CDR2 YFSETQ come from the germline V gene. Deletions cut 2 bases from V and 1 base from J, with 9 bases between. CDR3 protein: CASSFGSSNTEAFF. CDR3 sequence (DNA): TGCGCCAGCAGCTTCGGGTCTTCGAACACTGAAGCTTTCTTT.

This clonotype was found a few times. In nucleotides, the CDR3 is TGTGCCAGCAGTTCGAGGACTAGCGGGAGCCATGGGCAGTTCTTC. Encoded protein: CASSSRTSGSHGQFF. The chain links TRBV27 to TRBJ2-1, with 13 bases identical to TRBD2. Per the germline V gene, CDR1 is MNHEY and CDR2 is SMNVEV (reference sequence). V lost 4 bases to trimming and J lost 12 bases; unmatched junction nucleotides: 9. The CDR3 runs 15 residues.

This clonotype was picked up one time. The rearrangement uses TRBV3-1 and TRBJ2-7, with D perhaps matching TRBD2 (7 bases). V lost 1 base and J 2 bases, leaving 12 bases between the germline ends. The CDR3 loop spans 15 amino acids. Germline lookup yields CDR1 LGHDT and CDR2 YNNKEL (reference sequence). CDR3 region: CASSQGAGAPYEQYF. The CDR3 bases are TGTGCCAGCAGCCAAGGGGCGGGGGCCCCCTACGAGCAGTACTTC.

This clonotype was counted between two and nine times. This chain joins TRBV7-9 and TRBJ2-3; weak D call: TRBD1 (5 bases). Germline-derived CDR1 and CDR2 are SEHNR and FQNEAQ (reference sequence). The CDR3 length is 15 residues. Trimming took 2 bases from V and 6 from J, leaving 15 bases between them. CDR3 amino acids: CASSLIQGTDDTQYF. The CDR3 DNA sequence: TGTGCCAGCAGCTTAATTCAGGGTACCGACGATACGCAGTATTTT.

This clonotype showed up just a few times. This chain uses TRBV12-3 or TRBV12-4 with TRBJ2-2; 8 nucleotides match TRBD1. J was trimmed by 0 bases and V by 7 bases; bases with no gene match: 7. This CDR3 region has 16 residues. The CDR3 here is CASIPQGAANTGELFF. The CDR3 DNA reads TGTGCCAGCATCCCGCAGGGGGCCGCGAACACCGGGGAGCTGTTTTTT.

The chain uses TRBV20-1 and TRBJ2-4; 7 nucleotides line up with TRBD1. The V gene end was trimmed by 1 base and the J gene end by 6 bases; junction bases not matched to a gene: 6. This CDR3 has 14 residues. CDR1 and CDR2 from the germline V gene are DFQATT and SNEGSKA (reference sequence). CDR3 region: CSARAGQALNIQYF. CDR3 bases: TGCAGTGCTAGAGCAGGACAGGCCCTAAACATTCAGTACTTC.

The sample holds a few counts of this clonotype. This chain connects TRBV24-1 to TRBJ2-2; 12 bases map to TRBD1. Germline values: CDR1 KGHDR, CDR2 SFDVKD. The V segment lost 4 bases and the J segment 4 bases; nucleotides outside the gene matches: 6. The length of the CDR3 is 17 residues. CDR3 nucleotide sequence: TGTGCCACCAGTGACCGCCGGGACAGGGGGCGCACCGGGGAGCTGTTTTTT. Protein product: CATSDRRDRGRTGELFF.

This clonotype showed up many times. The gene calls are TRBV12-3 or TRBV12-4 and TRBJ2-1; maybe TRBD1 (6 bases). The CDR3 consists of 19 residues. V was shortened by 3 bases and J by 0 bases, with 21 bases between the two germline ends. In DNA form, the CDR3 reads TGTGCCAGCAGTTTCCGGGACATCTCCGCCCGGAGCTCCTACAATGAGCAGTTCTTC. Its translation: CASSFRDISARSSYNEQFF.

This clonotype occurred many times. The chain has TRBV11-2 and TRBJ2-3, with 13 bases lining up with TRBD2. CDR1 is SGHAT, CDR2 FQNNGV, per germline. The CDR3 is 19 residues long. Unmatched junction bases numbered 11, after V lost 0 bases and J lost 5 bases. DNA for the CDR3: TGTGCCAGCAGCTTAGACGGGTTTGGGACTAGCGGGATTTTAGATACGCAGTATTTT. Translating it yields CASSLDGFGTSGILDTQYF. Using reference TRBV11-2 and TRBJ2-3 for the parts outside the CDR3, the full variable domain is EAGVAQSPRYKIIEKRQSVAFWCNPISGHATLYWYQQILGQGPKLLIQFQNNGVVDDSQLPKDRFSAERLKGVDSTLKIQPAKLEDSAVYLCASSLDGFGTSGILDTQYFGPGTRLTVL.

This clonotype was recorded many times. V usage is TRBV5-1 and J usage is TRBJ2-2; D not resolved. Germline CDR1 is SGHRS and CDR2 is YFSETQ. Trimming shortened V by 3 bases and J by 0 bases, and 9 bases separated the two germline ends. The CDR3 has 15 residues. CDR3 in DNA: TGCGCCAGCAGCTCTTACGATCCGAACACCGGGGAGCTGTTTTTT. Amino acid sequence: CASSSYDPNTGELFF.

The chain joins TRBV12-3 or TRBV12-4 to TRBJ2-1; 9 nucleotides agree with TRBD2. The CDR3 totals 11 residues. V gave up 8 bases and J gave up 14 bases; unmatched junction bases: 7. CDR3 sequence reads: CASGEGLAKFF. In DNA form, the CDR3 reads TGTGCCAGCGGTGAAGGACTAGCGAAGTTCTTC.

This clonotype has only a few counts. The CDR3 nucleotides read TGTGCCAGCAGTCCATGGACAGGGGCGGACTATGGCTACACCTTC. Translating it yields CASSPWTGADYGYTF. This sequence joins TRBV27 and TRBJ1-2, with TRBD1 matching over 9 bases. CDR1 is MNHEY, CDR2 SMNVEV, per germline (reference sequence). The CDR3 consists of 15 residues. Trimming removed 5 bases from V and 3 bases from J; junction bases left unmatched: 7.

This chain uses TRBV19 with TRBJ2-1; perhaps D is TRBD1 or TRBD2 (5 bases each). The germline V gene encodes CDR1 LNHDA and CDR2 SQIVND (reference sequence). The CDR3 covers 15 residues. The ends were cut back, 7 bases at V and 2 bases at J, with 15 bases in the middle. CDR3 sequence reads: CASTQSGTTYNEQFF. Here the CDR3 DNA reads TGTGCCAGTACCCAATCCGGGACCACCTACAATGAGCAGTTCTTC.

V usage is TRBV6-2 or TRBV6-3 and J usage is TRBJ2-7; D remains ambiguous. Trimming cost V 5 bases and J 2 bases, with 13 bases left between them. Germline CDR1 is MNHEY and CDR2 is SVGEGT. CDR3 size: 14 residues. The CDR3 loop is CASSPRTDTYEQYF. The CDR3 region has the DNA TGTGCCAGCAGTCCAAGGACCGATACCTACGAGCAGTACTTC.

The table lists this clonotype with many counts. V usage is TRBV7-3 and J usage is TRBJ2-2; TRBD2 is a possible D gene (5 bases). The CDR3 contains 14 residues. V shed 6 bases and J shed 6 bases, with 14 bases lying between them. CDR1 SGHTA and CDR2 FQGTGA come from the germline V gene. For the CDR3, the DNA is TGTGCCAGCAGGATGATTCGAGGGCCCGGGGAGCTGTTTTTT. Amino acid sequence: CASRMIRGPGELFF.

DNA for the CDR3: TGTGCCAGCAGTTTAGGGGATGCCGAGCAGTACTTC. Translated: CASSLGDAEQYF. J is TRBJ2-7 and V is TRBV28; D uncertain. V lost 2 bases and J lost 6, with 8 bases in between. The CDR3 spans 12 residues. The germline CDR1 and CDR2 sequences are MDHEN and SYDVKM. The full variable domain, completed using reference TRBV28 and TRBJ2-7, is DVKVTQSSRYLVKRTGEKVFLECVQDMDHENMFWYRQDPGLGLRLIYFSYDVKMKEKGDIPEGYSVSREKKERFSLILESASTNQTSMYLCASSLGDAEQYFGPGTRLTVT.

This clonotype was seen repeatedly, ten times or more. The J gene is TRBJ2-5, the V gene TRBV7-9; no clear D. The germline gives CDR1 SEHNR, CDR2 FQNEAQ (reference sequence). This CDR3 spans 12 amino acids. V dropped 5 bases and J dropped 0 bases, with 4 bases sitting between them. The CDR3, as DNA: TGTGCCAGCAGCCGTGACCAAGAGACCCAGTACTTC. Protein sequence: CASSRDQETQYF.

The chain couples TRBV5-1 to TRBJ1-2, with 7 bases lining up with TRBD1. The V gene end was trimmed by 4 bases and the J gene end by 13 bases; junction bases not matched to a gene: 13. CDR3 length: 13 amino acids. Germline V gene sequence: CDR1 SGHRS, CDR2 YFSETQ. This CDR3 is CASSQLGTTGLTF. Here the CDR3 DNA reads TGCGCCAGCAGCCAACTGGGAACGACAGGGCTCACCTTC. The full variable domain, completed using reference TRBV5-1 and TRBJ1-2, is KAGVTQTPRYLIKTRGQQVTLSCSPISGHRSVSWYQQTPGQGLQFLFEYFSETQRNKGNFPGRFSGRQFSNSRSEMNVSTLELGDSALYLCASSQLGTTGLTFGSGTRLTVV.

A few counts support this clonotype. The chain links TRBV6-1 to TRBJ1-5; D unresolved. CDR1 and CDR2 from the germline V gene are MNHNS and SASEGT. This CDR3 spans 14 amino acids. Trimming stripped 2 bases from V and 7 bases from J, with 12 bases between. CDR3 loop: CASSERPNGQPQHF. CDR3 bases: TGTGCCAGCAGTGAACGGCCGAACGGACAGCCCCAGCATTTT.

There are a few counts of this clonotype. The rearrangement uses TRBV6-2 or TRBV6-3 and TRBJ2-1; 9 nucleotides agree with TRBD2. The length of the CDR3 is 15 residues. V lost 4 bases and J lost 5; bases outside the gene matches: 6. Germline V gene sequence: CDR1 MNHEY, CDR2 SVGEGT. The CDR3 reads CASSSLAGWDNEQFF. CDR3 bases: TGTGCCAGCAGTTCGCTAGCGGGGTGGGACAATGAGCAGTTCTTC.

The J gene is TRBJ2-5, the V gene TRBV5-1; TRBD1 matches 7 bases. Trimming took 4 bases from V and 4 from J; bases not matched to a gene: 4. Germline assignment: CDR1 SGHRS and CDR2 YFSETQ. The CDR3 spans 13 residues. The CDR3 sequence: CASSPGQTETQYF. The DNA for the CDR3 is TGCGCCAGCAGCCCGGGACAGACAGAGACCCAGTACTTC. Drawing the rest from reference TRBV5-1 and TRBJ2-5, the complete variable domain is KAGVTQTPRYLIKTRGQQVTLSCSPISGHRSVSWYQQTPGQGLQFLFEYFSETQRNKGNFPGRFSGRQFSNSRSEMNVSTLELGDSALYLCASSPGQTETQYFGPGTRLLVL.

This clonotype was recorded a few times. The chain recombines TRBV6-5 with TRBJ1-1, with unresolved D. CDR1 and CDR2 (germline): MNHEY, SVGAGI. The ends were cut back, 6 bases at V and 0 bases at J, with 11 bases in the middle. The CDR3 has 14 amino acids. CDR3 protein: CASSHGKMNTEAFF. Written as DNA, the CDR3 is TGTGCCAGCAGCCACGGGAAGATGAACACTGAAGCTTTCTTT.

This clonotype was observed a few times. The J gene is TRBJ2-1, the V gene TRBV20-1; D tentatively reads TRBD1 or TRBD2 (6 bases each). CDR1 is DFQATT, CDR2 SNEGSKA, per germline (reference sequence). CDR3 length: 18 residues. V was trimmed by 0 bases and J by 0 bases, leaving 18 bases between them. CDR3: CSARDRGRGGLSYNEQFF. In nucleotides, the CDR3 is TGCAGTGCTAGAGATCGGGGGCGGGGCGGACTCTCCTACAATGAGCAGTTCTTC.

This clonotype was seen a handful of times. J is TRBJ2-1 and V is TRBV20-1; 7 positions agree with TRBD2. J lost 7 bases, V lost 4 bases, and 7 bases had no gene match. Germline V gene lookup returns CDR1 DFQATT and CDR2 SNEGSKA (reference sequence). This CDR3 is 13 amino acids long. The DNA for the CDR3 is TGCAGTGCTATCTCTGGAGCGGGGAATGAGCAGTTCTTC. Its translation: CSAISGAGNEQFF.

This clonotype was observed many times. This chain uses TRBV7-2 with TRBJ2-7, with D tentatively TRBD2 (6 bases). The V and J ends lost 6 bases and 2 bases respectively, with 14 bases between them. The CDR3 is made up of 14 amino acids. CDR1 and CDR2 (germline): SGHTA, FQGNSA. The CDR3 DNA sequence: TGTGCCAGCAGGCCGACTAGAAACACCTACGAGCAGTACTTC. It translates to CASRPTRNTYEQYF.

This clonotype was seen repeatedly, ten times or more. V is TRBV5-6 and J is TRBJ2-2; D gene uncertain. Germline CDR1 reads SGHDT; CDR2 reads YYEEEE. The CDR3 is 15 amino acids. The ends were cut back, 1 base at V and 4 bases at J, with 11 bases in the middle. CDR3 sequence: CASSLRPLATGELFF. CDR3 sequence (DNA): TGTGCCAGCAGCTTGAGACCCCTCGCCACCGGGGAGCTGTTTTTT.